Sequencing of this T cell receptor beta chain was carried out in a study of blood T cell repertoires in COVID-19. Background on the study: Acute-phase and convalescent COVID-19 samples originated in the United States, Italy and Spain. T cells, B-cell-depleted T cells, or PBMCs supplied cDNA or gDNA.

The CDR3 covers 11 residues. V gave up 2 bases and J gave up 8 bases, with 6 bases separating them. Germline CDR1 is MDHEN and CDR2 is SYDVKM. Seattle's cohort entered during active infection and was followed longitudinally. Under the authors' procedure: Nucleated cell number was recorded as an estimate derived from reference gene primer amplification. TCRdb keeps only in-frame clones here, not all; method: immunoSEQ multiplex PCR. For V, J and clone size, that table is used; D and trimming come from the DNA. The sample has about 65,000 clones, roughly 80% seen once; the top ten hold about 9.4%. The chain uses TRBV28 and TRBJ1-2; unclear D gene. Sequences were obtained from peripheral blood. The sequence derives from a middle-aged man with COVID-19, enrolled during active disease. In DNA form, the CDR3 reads TGTGCCAGCAGTTTAATTGGCGGCTACACCTTC. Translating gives CASSLIGGYTF.